This entry concerns a single TCR beta chain. Its antigen remains unknown. These data originate in a study of response to subunit inactivated influenza vaccine. TCRdb re-analysed the RT-PCR reads in MiXCR, keeping a single row per CDR3 protein. The table includes fewer than 350,000 distinct CDR3 sequences, 21% detected once. The germline V gene encodes CDR1 LGHNA and CDR2 YNFKEQ. Trimming cost V 0 bases and J 4 bases; bases outside gene matches: 4. The CDR3 contains 15 residues. Study-wide results and limits: There was a suggestion from the authors that each seasonal influenza vaccination recruits few new T cells.

The chain joins TRBV4-2 to TRBJ2-3, with 7 bases identical to TRBD2. This TCR came from a man between 50 and 75 years old who received an inactivated influenza vaccine. The sequenced sample was PBMCs from blood, obtained 21 months after vaccination. The DNA of the CDR3 is TGTGCCAGCAGCCAAGATGGACTAGTCTCAGATACGCAGTATTTT. Its translation: CASSQDGLVSDTQYF.